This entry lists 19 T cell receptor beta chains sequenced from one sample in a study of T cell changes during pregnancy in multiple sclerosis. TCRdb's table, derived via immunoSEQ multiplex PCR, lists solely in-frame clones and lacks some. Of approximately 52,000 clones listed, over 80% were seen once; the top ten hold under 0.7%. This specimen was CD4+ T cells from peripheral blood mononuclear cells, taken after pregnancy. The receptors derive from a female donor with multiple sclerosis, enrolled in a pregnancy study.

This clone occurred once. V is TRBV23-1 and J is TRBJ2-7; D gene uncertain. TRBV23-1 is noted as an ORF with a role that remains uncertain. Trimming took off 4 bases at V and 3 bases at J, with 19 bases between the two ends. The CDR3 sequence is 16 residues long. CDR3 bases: TGCGCCAGCAGTCCCCCCCCCACAGCTTTCGGCTACGAGCAGTACTTC. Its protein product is CASSPPPTAFGYEQYF.

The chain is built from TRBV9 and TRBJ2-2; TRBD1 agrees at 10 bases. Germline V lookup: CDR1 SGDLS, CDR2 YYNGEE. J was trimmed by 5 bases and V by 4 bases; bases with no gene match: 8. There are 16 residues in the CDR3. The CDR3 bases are TGTGCCAGCAGCCCGGGACAGGGGATAGATACCGGGGAGCTGTTTTTT. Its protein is CASSPGQGIDTGELFF.

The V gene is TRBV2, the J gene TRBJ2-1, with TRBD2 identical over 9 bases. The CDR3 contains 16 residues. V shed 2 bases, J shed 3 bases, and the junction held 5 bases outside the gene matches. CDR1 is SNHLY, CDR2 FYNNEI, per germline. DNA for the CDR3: TGTGCCAGCAGTGAATATAGCGGGAGATTCTACAATGAGCAGTTCTTC. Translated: CASSEYSGRFYNEQFF.

The CDR3 DNA sequence: TGTGCCAGCAGCTTAGAGGTCCCCCAGGGCAATGAGCAGTTCTTC. Translated, it gives CASSLEVPQGNEQFF. This chain connects TRBV13 to TRBJ2-1; a possible D gene is TRBD1 (5 bases). CDR1 and CDR2 (germline): PRHDT, FYEKMQ (reference sequence). This CDR3 region has 15 residues. The germline V and J ends were trimmed by 1 base and 6 bases, with 13 bases remaining between them.

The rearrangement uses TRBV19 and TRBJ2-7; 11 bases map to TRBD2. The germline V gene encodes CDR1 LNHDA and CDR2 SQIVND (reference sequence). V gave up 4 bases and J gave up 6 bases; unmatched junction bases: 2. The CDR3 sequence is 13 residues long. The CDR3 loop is CASSKLAGGEQYF. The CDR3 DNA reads TGTGCCAGTAGTAAGCTAGCGGGAGGCGAGCAGTACTTC.

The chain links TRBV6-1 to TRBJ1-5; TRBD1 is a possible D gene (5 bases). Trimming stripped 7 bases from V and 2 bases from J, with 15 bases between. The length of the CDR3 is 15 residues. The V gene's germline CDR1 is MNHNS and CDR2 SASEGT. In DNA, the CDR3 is TGTGCCAGCACCAAAGACAGATCTGGCAATCAGCCCCAGCATTTT. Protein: CASTKDRSGNQPQHF.

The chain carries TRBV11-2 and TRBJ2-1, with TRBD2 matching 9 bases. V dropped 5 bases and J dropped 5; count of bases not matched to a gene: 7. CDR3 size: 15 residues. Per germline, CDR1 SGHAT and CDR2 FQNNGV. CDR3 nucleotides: TGTGCCAGCAGCAAAAGGACTAGCGAACACAATGAGCAGTTCTTC. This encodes CASSKRTSEHNEQFF.

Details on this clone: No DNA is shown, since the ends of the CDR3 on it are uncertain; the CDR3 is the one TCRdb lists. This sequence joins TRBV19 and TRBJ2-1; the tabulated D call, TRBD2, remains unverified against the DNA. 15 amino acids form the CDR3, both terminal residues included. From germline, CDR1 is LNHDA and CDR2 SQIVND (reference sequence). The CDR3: CASTSGVLSYNEQFF.

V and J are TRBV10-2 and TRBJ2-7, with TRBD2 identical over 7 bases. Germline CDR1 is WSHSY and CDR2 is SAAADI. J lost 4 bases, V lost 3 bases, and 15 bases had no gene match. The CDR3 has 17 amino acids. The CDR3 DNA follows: TGCGCCAGCAGTGAAATCCGGGGCGGGAGAGGGTCATACGAGCAGTACTTC. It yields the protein CASSEIRGGRGSYEQYF.

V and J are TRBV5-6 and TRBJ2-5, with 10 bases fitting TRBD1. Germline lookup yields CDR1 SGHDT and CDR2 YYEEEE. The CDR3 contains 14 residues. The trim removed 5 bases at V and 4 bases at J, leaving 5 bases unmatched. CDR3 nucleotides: TGTGCCAGCAGACTAGACAGGGGGCGAGAGACCCAGTACTTC. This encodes CASRLDRGRETQYF.

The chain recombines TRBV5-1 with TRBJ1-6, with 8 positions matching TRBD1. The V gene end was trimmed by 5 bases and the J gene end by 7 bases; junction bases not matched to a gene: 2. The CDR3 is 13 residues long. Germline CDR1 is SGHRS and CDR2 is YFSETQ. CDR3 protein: CASSRQGNSPLHF. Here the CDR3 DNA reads TGCGCCAGCAGTAGACAGGGGAATTCACCCCTCCACTTT.

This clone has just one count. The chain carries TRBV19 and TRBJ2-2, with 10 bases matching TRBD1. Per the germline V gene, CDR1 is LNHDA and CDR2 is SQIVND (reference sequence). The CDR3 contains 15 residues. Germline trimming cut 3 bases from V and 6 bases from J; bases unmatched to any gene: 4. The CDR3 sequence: CASSIRDRGAGELFF. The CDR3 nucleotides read TGTGCCAGTAGTATCAGGGACAGGGGTGCCGGGGAGCTGTTTTTT.

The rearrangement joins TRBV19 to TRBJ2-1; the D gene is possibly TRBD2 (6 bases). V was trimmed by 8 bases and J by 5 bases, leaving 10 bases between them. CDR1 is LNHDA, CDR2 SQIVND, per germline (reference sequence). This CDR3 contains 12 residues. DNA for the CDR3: TGTGCCAGTCGGGACTTGCACAATGAGCAGTTCTTC. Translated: CASRDLHNEQFF.

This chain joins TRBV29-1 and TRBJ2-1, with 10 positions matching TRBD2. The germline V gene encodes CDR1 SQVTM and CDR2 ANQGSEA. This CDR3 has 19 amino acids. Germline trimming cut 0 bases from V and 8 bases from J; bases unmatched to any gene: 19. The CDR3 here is CSVEESRVVRTSGLHEQFF. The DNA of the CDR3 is TGCAGCGTTGAAGAGTCAAGGGTAGTCAGGACTAGCGGATTGCATGAGCAGTTCTTC.

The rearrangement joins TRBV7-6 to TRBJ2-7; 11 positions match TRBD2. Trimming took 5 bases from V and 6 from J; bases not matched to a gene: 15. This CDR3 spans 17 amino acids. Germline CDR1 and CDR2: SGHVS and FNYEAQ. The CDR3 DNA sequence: TGTGCCAGCAGCCAACGAGCGGCTAGCGGGGGGTGGGTCGAGCAGTACTTC. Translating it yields CASSQRAASGGWVEQYF.

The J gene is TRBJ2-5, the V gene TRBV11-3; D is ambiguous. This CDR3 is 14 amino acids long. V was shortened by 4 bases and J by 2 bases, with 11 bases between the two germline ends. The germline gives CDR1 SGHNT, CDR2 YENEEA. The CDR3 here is CASSYAKLQETQYF. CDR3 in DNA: TGTGCCAGCAGCTACGCGAAGTTACAAGAGACCCAGTACTTC. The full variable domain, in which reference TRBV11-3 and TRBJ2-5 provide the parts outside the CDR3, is EAGVVQSPRYKIIEKKQPVAFWCNPISGHNTLYWYLQNLGQGPELLIRYENEEAVDDSQLPKDRFSAERLKGVDSTLKIQPAELGDSAVYLCASSYAKLQETQYFGPGTRLLVL.

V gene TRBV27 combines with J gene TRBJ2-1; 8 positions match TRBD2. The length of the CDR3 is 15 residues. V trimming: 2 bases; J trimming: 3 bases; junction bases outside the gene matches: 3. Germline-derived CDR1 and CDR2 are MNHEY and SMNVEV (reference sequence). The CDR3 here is CASSLGGRYYNEQFF. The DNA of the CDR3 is TGTGCCAGCAGTTTAGGCGGGAGGTACTACAATGAGCAGTTCTTC.

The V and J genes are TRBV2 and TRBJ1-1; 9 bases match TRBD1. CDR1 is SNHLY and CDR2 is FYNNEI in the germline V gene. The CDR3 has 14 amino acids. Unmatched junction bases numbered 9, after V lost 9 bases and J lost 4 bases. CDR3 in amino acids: CARNRDRVSTEAFF. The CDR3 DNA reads TGTGCCAGAAACCGGGACAGGGTGAGCACTGAAGCTTTCTTT.

The CDR3 nucleotides read TGTGCCAGCAGGGATAGCGGGGGGGCCTACAATGAGCAGTTCTTC. Translating it yields CASRDSGGAYNEQFF. The chain links TRBV25-1 to TRBJ2-1, with 11 nucleotides matching TRBD2. The J segment lost 2 bases and the V segment lost 6 bases, leaving 3 bases of the junction unmatched. This CDR3 comprises 15 residues. The V gene's germline CDR1 is MGHDK and CDR2 SYGVNS.